Ten or more counts support the clone carrying this T cell receptor (beta chain). What it binds is unknown. The CDR3 has 16 amino acids. The germline V gene has CDR1 SEHNR and CDR2 FQNEAQ (reference sequence). The J segment lost 0 bases and the V segment lost 3 bases, leaving 3 bases of the junction unmatched. These data come from a study of T cells in Graves' hyperthyroidism and ophthalmopathy. Study-level findings and limits: A 13 V-J model separated ophthalmopathy from stable hyperthyroidism.

RNA transcripts gave rise to amplified TCR beta CDR3 regions. HTBI primers drove first-round RT-PCR of the TCR CDR3. MiXCR, run by TCRdb on the multiplex PCR reads, gives a single entry per CDR3 protein. The repertoire holds about 300,000 distinct CDR3 sequences, with about 19% as singletons. This chain connects TRBV7-9 to TRBJ2-1, with 9 nucleotides matching TRBD2. What was sequenced was blood. This clonotype was obtained from a man aged 45-60 years with Graves' ophthalmopathy. As DNA, the CDR3 is TGTGCCAGCAGCTTTCGACTAGCGGCCTCCTACAATGAGCAGTTCTTC. Residues: CASSFRLAASYNEQFF.